These T cell receptor beta chains were read from a single sample in a study of T cell responses to AZD1222 COVID-19 vaccine. Generated by immunoSEQ multiplex PCR, the TCRdb table keeps only in-frame clones and is missing some. This sample has approximately 140,000 clones, with around 90% found just once. Source: peripheral blood, taken on day 0 of AZD1222 vaccination. Receptor source: an adult in good health. CDR3s include the opening cysteine and the closing phenylalanine or tryptophan. D genes are given only for firm matches. Clone size appears in some rows only: once, few, many, or a class for an expanded clone.

TRBJ1-1,-,TRBV7-9,-,CASSPTLWGGGTEAFF,TGTGCCAGCAGCCCCACCCTTTGGGGGGGAGGGACTGAAGCTTTCTTT
TRBJ1-2,-,TRBV5-4,-,CASSLVKTVGVNYGYTF,TGTGCCAGCAGCTTGGTTAAGACAGTAGGGGTTAACTATGGCTACACCTTC
TRBJ1-1,TRBD1,TRBV7-9,once,CATAGQMNTEAFF,TGTGCCACCGCGGGACAGATGAACACTGAAGCTTTCTTT
TRBJ1-2,TRBD1,TRBV2,-,CASKPGQGANYGYTF,TGTGCCAGCAAGCCCGGACAGGGGGCTAACTATGGCTACACCTTC
TRBJ2-1,TRBD2,TRBV28,-,CASSLVIGLGSHNEQFF,TGTGCCAGCAGTTTAGTTATAGGACTAGGGTCACACAATGAGCAGTTCTTC
TRBJ2-7,TRBD1,TRBV27,-,CASSNPGQGLSSYEQYF,TGTGCCAGCAGTAACCCGGGACAGGGGTTAAGCTCCTACGAGCAGTACTTC
TRBJ2-7,-,TRBV3-1/TRBV3-2,-,CASSQEGRDYEQYF,TGTGCCAGCAGCCAAGAAGGCAGGGACTACGAGCAGTACTTC
TRBJ2-7,-,TRBV19,-,CASSIRAGWNEQYF,TGTGCCAGTAGTATCAGGGCAGGGTGGAACGAGCAGTACTTC
TRBJ2-3,TRBD2,TRBV7-9,-,CASSLVLAGSTDTQYF,TGTGCCAGCAGCTTAGTACTAGCGGGATCCACAGATACGCAGTATTTT
TRBJ2-7,-,TRBV11-2,-,CASGRSPIDEQYF,TGTGCCAGCGGCCGGTCCCCGATAGACGAGCAGTACTTC
TRBJ2-7,-,TRBV3-1/TRBV3-2,-,CASSLFHEQYF,TGTGCCAGCAGCCTTTTTCACGAGCAGTACTTC
TRBJ1-1,-,TRBV28,once,CASSLIQFEAFF,TGTGCCAGCAGTTTGATCCAATTTGAAGCTTTCTTT
TRBJ1-4,-,TRBV30,-,CAWSVMDSLFF,TGTGCCTGGAGTGTAATGGACAGCCTGTTTTTT
TRBJ2-7,-,TRBV27,-,CASSPAGPRYEQYF,TGTGCCAGCAGTCCCGCGGGACCGAGATACGAGCAGTACTTC
TRBJ2-1,TRBD1,TRBV6-2/TRBV6-3,-,CASSWDRGFNEQFF,TGTGCCAGCAGCTGGGACAGGGGATTCAATGAGCAGTTCTTC
TRBJ2-2,TRBD2,TRBV12-5,-,CASGLLRTSGRPGSTGELFF,TGTGCTAGTGGTTTGCTCCGGACTAGCGGGAGGCCGGGGTCCACCGGGGAGCTGTTTTTT
TRBJ2-7,TRBD1,TRBV7-2,few,CASSSRQGTYEQYF,TGTGCCAGCAGCTCCCGACAGGGTACCTACGAGCAGTACTTC
TRBJ1-5,-,TRBV6-2/TRBV6-3,-,CASSSDYSNQPQHF,TGTGCCAGCAGCTCTGATTATAGCAATCAGCCCCAGCATTTT
TRBJ2-1,TRBD1,TRBV30,-,CAWSPGTGFLTTPLRNEQFF,TGTGCCTGGAGTCCCGGGACAGGGTTTTTGACTACCCCCCTTCGGAATGAGCAGTTCTTC
TRBJ2-1,-,TRBV27,-,CASSFTLGPEQFF,TGTGCCAGCAGTTTTACGCTAGGACCAGAGCAGTTCTTC
TRBJ2-3,TRBD2,TRBV7-8,-,CASSPSGSGTDTQYF,TGTGCCAGCAGTCCTAGCGGGAGTGGCACAGATACGCAGTATTTT
TRBJ2-7,TRBD2,TRBV5-6,-,CASSLFSGSLVYEQYF,TGTGCCAGCAGCTTGTTCAGCGGGAGTTTGGTGTACGAGCAGTACTTC
TRBJ2-3,TRBD2,TRBV6-2/TRBV6-3,-,CASSHPGLAGDIDTQYF,TGTGCCAGCAGTCACCCGGGACTAGCGGGAGATATAGATACGCAGTATTTT
TRBJ2-1,-,TRBV7-8,-,CASSFSYNEQFF,TGTGCCAGCAGCTTTAGCTACAATGAGCAGTTCTTC
TRBJ2-2,TRBD1,TRBV2,-,CASREDRGYNTGELFF,TGTGCCAGCAGGGAAGACAGGGGGTACAACACCGGGGAGCTGTTTTTT
TRBJ1-2,-,TRBV29-1,-,CSLRRLGNYGYTF,TGCAGCCTTCGGCGACTGGGAAACTATGGCTACACCTTC
TRBJ1-3,-,TRBV9,few,CASSPGGGSGVTIYF,TGTGCCAGCAGCCCCGGGGGAGGCTCTGGGGTCACCATATATTTT
TRBJ2-7,TRBD2,TRBV5-1,-,CASSLPNGTSGRTPTYEQYF,TGCGCCAGCAGCTTACCTAATGGGACTAGCGGGAGGACGCCTACCTACGAGCAGTACTTC
TRBJ2-4,-,TRBV27,-,CASSRRQDLNNIQYF,TGTGCCAGCAGTCGACGACAGGACCTTAACAACATTCAGTACTTC
TRBJ1-5,TRBD1,TRBV19,-,CASSPTTRTGAGNQPQHF,TGTGCCAGTAGTCCTACCACGAGGACAGGGGCGGGCAATCAGCCCCAGCATTTT
TRBJ2-6,-,TRBV25-1,-,CASSGFGANVLTF,TGTGCCAGTAGCGGATTTGGGGCCAACGTCCTGACTTTC
TRBJ1-3,-,TRBV7-8,-,CASSLRDSGNTIYF,TGTGCCAGCAGCCTCAGGGACTCCGGAAACACCATATATTTT
TRBJ1-1,TRBD1,TRBV13,-,CASSSWDRGLGTEAFF,TGTGCCAGCAGCTCTTGGGACAGGGGGCTTGGGACTGAAGCTTTCTTT
TRBJ2-5,TRBD1,TRBV20-1,-,CSAGQGETQYF,TGCAGTGCAGGACAGGGAGAGACCCAGTACTTC
TRBJ2-2,TRBD1,TRBV7-2,-,CASTVQGTTGELFF,TGTGCCAGCACTGTACAGGGGACCACCGGGGAGCTGTTTTTT
TRBJ2-7,TRBD2,TRBV10-3,-,CAINQREGYEQYF,TGTGCCATCAACCAGCGGGAGGGCTACGAGCAGTACTTC
TRBJ2-5,-,TRBV7-2,-,CASSRPAVQETQYF,TGTGCCAGCAGCCGTCCAGCGGTCCAAGAGACCCAGTACTTC
TRBJ2-1,-,TRBV12-5,-,CASGPGGGGNYNEQFF,TGTGCTAGTGGTCCCGGAGGGGGAGGTAACTACAATGAGCAGTTCTTC
TRBJ1-5,-,TRBV28,-,CASSFRSVGIYQPQHF,TGTGCCAGCAGTTTCCGATCAGTGGGGATCTATCAGCCCCAGCATTTT
TRBJ2-1,TRBD2,TRBV27,-,CASSLTSGSVDEQFF,TGTGCCAGCAGTCTAACTAGCGGGAGTGTCGATGAGCAGTTCTTC
TRBJ2-7,-,TRBV5-4,-,CASSQGYEQYF,TGTGCCAGCAGCCAGGGGTACGAGCAGTACTTC
TRBJ2-5,TRBD1,TRBV7-9,once,CASSYTGGSETQYF,TGTGCCAGCAGCTACACAGGGGGTTCGGAGACCCAGTACTTC
TRBJ2-7,-,TRBV7-2,-,CASSLVQGLGEQYF,TGTGCCAGCAGCTTAGTACAGGGACTTGGCGAGCAGTACTTC
TRBJ1-2,-,TRBV2,-,CASQYRVGISGGYTF,TGTGCCAGCCAATACAGGGTAGGGATATCGGGTGGCTACACCTTC
TRBJ2-1,TRBD2,TRBV6-4,few,CASSEIAGGRNEQFF,TGTGCCAGCAGTGAAATAGCGGGGGGACGCAATGAGCAGTTCTTC